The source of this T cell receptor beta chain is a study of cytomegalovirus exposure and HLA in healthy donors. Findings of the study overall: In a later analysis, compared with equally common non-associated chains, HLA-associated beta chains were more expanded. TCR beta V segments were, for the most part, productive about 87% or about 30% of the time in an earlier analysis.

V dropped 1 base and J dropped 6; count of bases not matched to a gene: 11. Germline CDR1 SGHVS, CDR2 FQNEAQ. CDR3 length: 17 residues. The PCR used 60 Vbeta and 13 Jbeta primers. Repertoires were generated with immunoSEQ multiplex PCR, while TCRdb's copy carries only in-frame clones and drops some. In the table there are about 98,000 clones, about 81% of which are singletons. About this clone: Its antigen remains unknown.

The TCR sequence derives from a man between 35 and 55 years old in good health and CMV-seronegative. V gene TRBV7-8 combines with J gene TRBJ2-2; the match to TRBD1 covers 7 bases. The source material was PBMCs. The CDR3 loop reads CASSLVTTGSRAGELFF. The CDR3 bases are TGTGCCAGCAGCTTAGTGACGACAGGGTCTAGAGCCGGGGAGCTGTTTTTT.